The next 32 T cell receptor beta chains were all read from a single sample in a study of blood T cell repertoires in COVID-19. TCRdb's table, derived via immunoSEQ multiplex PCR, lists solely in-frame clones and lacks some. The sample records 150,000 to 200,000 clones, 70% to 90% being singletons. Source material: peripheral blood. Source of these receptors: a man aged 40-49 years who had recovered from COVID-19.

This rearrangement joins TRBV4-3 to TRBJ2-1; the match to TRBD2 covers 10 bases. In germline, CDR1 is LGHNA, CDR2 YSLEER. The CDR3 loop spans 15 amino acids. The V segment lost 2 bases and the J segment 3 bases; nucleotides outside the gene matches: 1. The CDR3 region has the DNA TGCGCCAGCAGCCAACGGACTAGCGGCTACAATGAGCAGTTCTTC. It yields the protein CASSQRTSGYNEQFF.

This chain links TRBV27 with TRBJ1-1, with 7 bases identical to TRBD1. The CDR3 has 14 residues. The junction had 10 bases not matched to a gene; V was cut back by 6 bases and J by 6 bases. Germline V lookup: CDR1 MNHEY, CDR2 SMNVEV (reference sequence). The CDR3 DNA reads TGTGCCAGCAGGAGCCCGATGACAGGGCCTGAAGCTTTCTTT. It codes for CASRSPMTGPEAFF.

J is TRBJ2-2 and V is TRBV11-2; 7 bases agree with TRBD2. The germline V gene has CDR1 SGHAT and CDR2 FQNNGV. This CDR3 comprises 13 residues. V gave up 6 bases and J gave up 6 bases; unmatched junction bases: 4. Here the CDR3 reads CASRGEGAGELFF. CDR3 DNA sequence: TGTGCCAGCAGGGGGGAGGGCGCCGGGGAGCTGTTTTTT.

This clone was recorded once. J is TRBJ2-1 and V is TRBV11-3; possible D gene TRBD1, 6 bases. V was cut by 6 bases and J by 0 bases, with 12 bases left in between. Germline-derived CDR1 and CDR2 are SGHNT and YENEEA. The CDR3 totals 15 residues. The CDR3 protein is CASRNGQRSYNEQFF. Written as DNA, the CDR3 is TGTGCCAGCAGAAACGGACAGCGCTCCTACAATGAGCAGTTCTTC.

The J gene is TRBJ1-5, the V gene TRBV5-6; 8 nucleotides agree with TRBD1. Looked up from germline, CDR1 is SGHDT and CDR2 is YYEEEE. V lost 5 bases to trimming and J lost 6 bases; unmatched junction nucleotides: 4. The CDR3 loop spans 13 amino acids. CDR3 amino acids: CASSFGQGQPQHF. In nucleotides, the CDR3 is TGTGCCAGCAGTTTCGGACAGGGTCAGCCCCAGCATTTT.

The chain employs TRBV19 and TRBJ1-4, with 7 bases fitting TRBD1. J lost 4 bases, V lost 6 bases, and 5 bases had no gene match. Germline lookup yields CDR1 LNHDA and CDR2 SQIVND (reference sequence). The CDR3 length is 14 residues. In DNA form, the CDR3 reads TGTGCCAGTAGGAAGGGGGCCCGTAATGAAAAACTGTTTTTT. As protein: CASRKGARNEKLFF.

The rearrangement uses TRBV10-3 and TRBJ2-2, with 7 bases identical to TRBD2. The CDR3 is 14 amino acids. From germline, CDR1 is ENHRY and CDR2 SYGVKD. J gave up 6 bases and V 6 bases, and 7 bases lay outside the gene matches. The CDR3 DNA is TGTGCCATCAGCCCGGGGGGAAGAGCCGGGGAGCTGTTTTTT. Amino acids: CAISPGGRAGELFF.

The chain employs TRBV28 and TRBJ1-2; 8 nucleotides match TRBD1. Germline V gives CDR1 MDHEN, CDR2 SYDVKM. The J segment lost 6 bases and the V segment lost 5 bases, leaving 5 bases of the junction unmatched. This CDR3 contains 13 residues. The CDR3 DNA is TGTGCCAGCAGTGTACAGGGGGTAGATGGCTACACCTTC. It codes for CASSVQGVDGYTF.

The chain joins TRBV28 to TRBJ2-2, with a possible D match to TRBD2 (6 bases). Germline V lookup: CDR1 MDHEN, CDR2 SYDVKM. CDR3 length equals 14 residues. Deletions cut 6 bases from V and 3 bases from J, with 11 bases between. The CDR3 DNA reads TGTGCCAGCAGGGCCGGGGGATACACCGGGGAGCTGTTTTTT. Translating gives CASRAGGYTGELFF.

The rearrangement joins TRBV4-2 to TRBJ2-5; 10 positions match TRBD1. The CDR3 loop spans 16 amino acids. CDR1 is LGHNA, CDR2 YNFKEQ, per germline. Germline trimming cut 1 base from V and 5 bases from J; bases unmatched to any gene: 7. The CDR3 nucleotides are TGTGCCAGCAGCCAAGCCCGGGACAGGGGTTCTGAGACCCAGTACTTC. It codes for CASSQARDRGSETQYF.

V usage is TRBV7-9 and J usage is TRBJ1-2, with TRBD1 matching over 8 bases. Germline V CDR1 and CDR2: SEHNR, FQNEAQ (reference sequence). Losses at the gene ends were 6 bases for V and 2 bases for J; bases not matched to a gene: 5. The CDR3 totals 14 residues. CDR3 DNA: TGTGCCAGCAGGGACAGGGACCGCAACTATGGCTACACCTTC. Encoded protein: CASRDRDRNYGYTF.

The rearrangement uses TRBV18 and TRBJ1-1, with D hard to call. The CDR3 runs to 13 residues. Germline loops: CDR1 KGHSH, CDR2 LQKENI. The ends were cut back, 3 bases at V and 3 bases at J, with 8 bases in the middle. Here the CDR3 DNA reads TGTGCCAGCTCACCCGCAGGATACACTGAAGCTTTCTTT. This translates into CASSPAGYTEAFF.

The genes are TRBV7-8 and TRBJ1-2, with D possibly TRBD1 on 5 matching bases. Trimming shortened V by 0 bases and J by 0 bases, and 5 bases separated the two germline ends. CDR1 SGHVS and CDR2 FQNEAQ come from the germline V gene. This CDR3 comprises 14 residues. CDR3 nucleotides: TGTGCCAGCAGCTTAGCGGACACTAACTATGGCTACACCTTC. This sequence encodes CASSLADTNYGYTF. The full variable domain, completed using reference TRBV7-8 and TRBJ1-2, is GAGVSQSPRYKVAKRGQDVALRCDPISGHVSLFWYQQALGQGPEFLTYFQNEAQLDKSGLPSDRFFAERPEGSVSTLKIQRTQQEDSAVYLCASSLADTNYGYTFGSGTRLTVV.

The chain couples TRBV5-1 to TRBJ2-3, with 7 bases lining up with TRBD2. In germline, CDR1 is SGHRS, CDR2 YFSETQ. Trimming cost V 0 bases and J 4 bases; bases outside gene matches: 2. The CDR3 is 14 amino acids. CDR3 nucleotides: TGCGCCAGCAGCTTGGGCCGGGAGGCAGATACGCAGTATTTT. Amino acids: CASSLGREADTQYF.

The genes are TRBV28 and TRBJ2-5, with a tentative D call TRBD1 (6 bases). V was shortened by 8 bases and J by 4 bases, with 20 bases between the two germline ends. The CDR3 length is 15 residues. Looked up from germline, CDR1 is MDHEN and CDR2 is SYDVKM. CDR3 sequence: CASRIGSGGPETQYF. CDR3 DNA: TGTGCCAGCCGCATAGGTTCTGGGGGCCCAGAGACCCAGTACTTC.

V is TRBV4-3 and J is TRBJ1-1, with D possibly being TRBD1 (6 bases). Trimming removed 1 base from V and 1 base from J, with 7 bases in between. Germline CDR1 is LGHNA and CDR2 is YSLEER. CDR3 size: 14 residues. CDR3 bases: TGCGCCAGCAGCCAAGGGACAGCGAACACTGAAGCTTTCTTT. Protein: CASSQGTANTEAFF.

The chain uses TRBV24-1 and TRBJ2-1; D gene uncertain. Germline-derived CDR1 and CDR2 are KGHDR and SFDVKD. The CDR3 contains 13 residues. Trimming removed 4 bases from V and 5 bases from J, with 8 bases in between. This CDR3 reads CATSDGGNNEQFF. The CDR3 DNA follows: TGTGCCACCAGTGACGGCGGAAACAATGAGCAGTTCTTC.

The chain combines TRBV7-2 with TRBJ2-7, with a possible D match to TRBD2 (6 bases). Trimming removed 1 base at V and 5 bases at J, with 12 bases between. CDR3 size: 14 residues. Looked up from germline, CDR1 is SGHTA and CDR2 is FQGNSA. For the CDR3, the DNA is TGTGCCAGCAGCTTAGTGCTAGCGCCCCACGAGCAGTACTTC. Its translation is CASSLVLAPHEQYF.

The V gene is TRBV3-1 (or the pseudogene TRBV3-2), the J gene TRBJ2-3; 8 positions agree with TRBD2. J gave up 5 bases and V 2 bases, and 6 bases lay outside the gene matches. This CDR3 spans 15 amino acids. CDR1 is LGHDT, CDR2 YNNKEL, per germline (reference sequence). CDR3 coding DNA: TGTGCCAGCAGCCAAAACGGGGGGGATTTAGATACGCAGTATTTT. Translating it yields CASSQNGGDLDTQYF.

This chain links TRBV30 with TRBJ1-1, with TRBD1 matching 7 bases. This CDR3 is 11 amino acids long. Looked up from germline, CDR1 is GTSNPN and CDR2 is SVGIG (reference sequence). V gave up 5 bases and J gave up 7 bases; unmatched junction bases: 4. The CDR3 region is CAWGTALEAFF. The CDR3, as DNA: TGTGCCTGGGGGACAGCCCTTGAAGCTTTCTTT.

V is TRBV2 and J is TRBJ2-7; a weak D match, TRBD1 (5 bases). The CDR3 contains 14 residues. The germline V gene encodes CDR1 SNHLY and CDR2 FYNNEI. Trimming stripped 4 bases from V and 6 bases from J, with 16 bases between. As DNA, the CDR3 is TGTGCCAGCAGTGGGCATTTGGGGCTGGGCGAGCAGTACTTC. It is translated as CASSGHLGLGEQYF.

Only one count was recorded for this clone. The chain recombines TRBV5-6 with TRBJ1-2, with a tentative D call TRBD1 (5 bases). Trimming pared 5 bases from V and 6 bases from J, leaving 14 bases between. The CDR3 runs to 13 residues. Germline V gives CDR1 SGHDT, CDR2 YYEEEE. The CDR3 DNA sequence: TGTGCCAGCAGAACGGGACTGCAGGATGGCTACACCTTC. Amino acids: CASRTGLQDGYTF.

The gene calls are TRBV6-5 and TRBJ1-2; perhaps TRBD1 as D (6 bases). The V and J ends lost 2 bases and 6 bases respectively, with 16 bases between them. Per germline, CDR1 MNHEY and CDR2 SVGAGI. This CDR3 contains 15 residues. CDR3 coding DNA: TGTGCCAGCAGTTACACAACAGGGTATAAGCATGGCTACACCTTC. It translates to CASSYTTGYKHGYTF.

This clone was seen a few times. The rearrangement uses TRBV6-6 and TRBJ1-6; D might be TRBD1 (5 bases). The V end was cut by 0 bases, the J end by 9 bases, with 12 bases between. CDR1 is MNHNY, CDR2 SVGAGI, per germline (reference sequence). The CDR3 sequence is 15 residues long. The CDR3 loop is CASSYSMGLSSPLHF. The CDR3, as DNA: TGTGCCAGCAGTTACTCGATGGGACTCTCTTCACCCCTCCACTTT.

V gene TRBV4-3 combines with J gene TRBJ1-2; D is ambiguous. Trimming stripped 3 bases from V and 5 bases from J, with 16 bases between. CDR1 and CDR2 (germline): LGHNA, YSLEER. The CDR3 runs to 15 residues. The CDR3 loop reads CASSQTDSSSYGYTF. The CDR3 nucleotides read TGCGCCAGCAGCCAGACGGACTCGTCCTCATATGGCTACACCTTC.

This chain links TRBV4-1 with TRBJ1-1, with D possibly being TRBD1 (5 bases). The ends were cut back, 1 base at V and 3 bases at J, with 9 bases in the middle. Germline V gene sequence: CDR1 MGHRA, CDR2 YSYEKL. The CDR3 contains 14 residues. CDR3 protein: CASSQAGIDTEAFF. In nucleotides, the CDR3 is TGCGCCAGCAGCCAAGCAGGGATCGACACTGAAGCTTTCTTT.

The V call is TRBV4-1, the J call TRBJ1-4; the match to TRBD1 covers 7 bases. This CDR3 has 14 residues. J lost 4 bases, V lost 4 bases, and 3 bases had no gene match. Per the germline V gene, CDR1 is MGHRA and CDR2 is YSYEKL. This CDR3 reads CASSLTGINEKLFF. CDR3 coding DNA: TGCGCCAGCAGCCTGACAGGGATTAATGAAAAACTGTTTTTT.

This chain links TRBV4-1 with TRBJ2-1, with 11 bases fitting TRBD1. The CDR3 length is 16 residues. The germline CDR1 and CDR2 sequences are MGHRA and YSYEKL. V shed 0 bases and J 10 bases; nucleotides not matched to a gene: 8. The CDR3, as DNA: TGCGCCAGCAGCCAAGACGGACAGGGGGCGCAAGGGGAGCAGTTCTTC. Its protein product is CASSQDGQGAQGEQFF.

The CDR3 coding sequence is TGTGCCAGTAGTAGCGTCACCGACAGGTTTGAGGAGCAGTTCTTC. This encodes CASSSVTDRFEEQFF. The V call is TRBV19, the J call TRBJ2-1; possibly TRBD1 for D (6 bases). Germline V gene data show CDR1 as LNHDA and CDR2 as SQIVND (reference sequence). Trimming cost V 4 bases and J 10 bases, with 20 bases left between them. CDR3 size: 15 residues.

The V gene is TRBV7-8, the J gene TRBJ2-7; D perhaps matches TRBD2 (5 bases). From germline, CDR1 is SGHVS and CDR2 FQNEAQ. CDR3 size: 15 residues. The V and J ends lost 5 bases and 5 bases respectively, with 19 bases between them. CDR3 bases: TGTGCCAGCAGCCGTTGGACGGGAAGCGCGAACGAGCAGTACTTC. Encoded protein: CASSRWTGSANEQYF.

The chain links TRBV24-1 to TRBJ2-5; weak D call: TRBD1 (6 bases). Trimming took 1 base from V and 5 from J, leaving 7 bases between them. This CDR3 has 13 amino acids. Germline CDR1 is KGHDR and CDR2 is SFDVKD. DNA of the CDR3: TGTGCCACCAGTGATTTTCAGGGGGAGACCCAGTACTTC. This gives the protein CATSDFQGETQYF.

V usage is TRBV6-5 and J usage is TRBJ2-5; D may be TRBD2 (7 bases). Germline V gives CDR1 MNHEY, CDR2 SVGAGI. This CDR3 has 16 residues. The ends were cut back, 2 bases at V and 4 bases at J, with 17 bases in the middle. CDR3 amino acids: CASSYPQGGTRETQYF. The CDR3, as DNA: TGTGCCAGCAGTTACCCCCAGGGAGGGACACGAGAGACCCAGTACTTC.